A selection of T cell receptor beta chains follows, all from one sample in a study of T cell responses to AZD1222 COVID-19 vaccine. Assay: immunoSEQ multiplex PCR; the TCRdb copy retains only in-frame clones and omits some. Of 95,000 to 110,000 clones in the sample, 90% to 95% are singletons; the top ten hold less than 25%. Sequencing was performed on peripheral blood, taken on day 0 of AZD1222 vaccination. The receptors derive from an adult in good health. Each CDR3 is given with its conserved first and last residue. A D gene is named only where the DNA matches it firmly. Rows may omit the clone size; those that give it use once, few, many or a size class.

j_gene,v_gene,d_gene,abundance,CDR3aa,CDR3nt
TRBJ1-2,TRBV27,.,.,CASSLRGGDYGYTF,TGTGCCAGCAGCCTCCGAGGAGGGGACTATGGCTACACCTTC
TRBJ2-3,TRBV9,.,.,CASSATDTQYF,TGTGCCAGCAGCGCCACAGATACGCAGTATTTT
TRBJ2-7,TRBV6-5,.,.,CASIRDGNYEQYF,TGTGCCAGCATTAGGGACGGCAACTACGAGCAGTACTTC
TRBJ1-1,TRBV12-5,.,.,CASAQVTNTEAFF,TGTGCTAGTGCCCAGGTAACGAACACTGAAGCTTTCTTT
TRBJ2-7,TRBV5-4,.,.,CASSPGLGSYEQYF,TGTGCCAGCAGCCCGGGACTGGGATCCTACGAGCAGTACTTC
TRBJ1-2,TRBV7-2,.,.,CASSLLLGLNYGYTF,TGTGCCAGCAGCTTATTATTAGGGCTCAACTATGGCTACACCTTC
TRBJ1-5,TRBV6-5,.,once,CASSYSGTLGNQPQHF,TGTGCCAGCAGTTACTCGGGGACGTTGGGGAATCAGCCCCAGCATTTT
TRBJ1-2,TRBV5-4,TRBD1,once,CASSFPRGDRGLTGYTF,TGTGCCAGCAGCTTCCCCCGTGGGGACAGGGGGCTTACTGGCTACACCTTC
TRBJ1-3,TRBV4-2,.,once,CASSQENSGNTIYF,TGTGCCAGCAGCCAGGAGAACTCTGGAAACACCATATATTTT
TRBJ1-2,TRBV7-6,.,.,CASEPHRRLYSLYGYTF,TGTGCCAGCGAACCCCATAGGAGGCTATATTCTCTCTATGGCTACACCTTC